Sequencing of this T cell receptor beta chain was carried out in a study of lymphopenia after photon versus proton radiotherapy. Of note for this clone: Its antigen remains unidentified.

TCRdb's table, derived via immunoSEQ multiplex PCR, lists solely in-frame clones and lacks some. The sample contains about 30,000 clones, 94% of which appear only once. CDR3 length: 14 amino acids. Germline V lookup: CDR1 SGDLS, CDR2 YYNGEE. V was trimmed by 3 bases and J by 7 bases, leaving 14 bases between them. Whole-study findings and limits: Under photons, naive T cells and diversity fell while effector/memory populations rose. Better survival with proton therapy was suggested as possible, not demonstrated. A bigger post-nadir fall in TCR diversity correlated inversely with survival time in deceased patients. Oligoclonal CD8+ Temra expansion after nadir drove photon patients' diversity drop.

The source is a woman aged 50 to 60 with cholangiocarcinoma. V and J are TRBV9 and TRBJ1-5; perhaps TRBD1 as D (5 bases). Sequenced here: peripheral blood, sampled from a patient treated with photon-based radiotherapy. CDR3 protein: CASSERGQGQPQHF. The CDR3 DNA reads TGTGCCAGCAGCGAGAGGGGTCAGGGCCAGCCCCAGCATTTT.